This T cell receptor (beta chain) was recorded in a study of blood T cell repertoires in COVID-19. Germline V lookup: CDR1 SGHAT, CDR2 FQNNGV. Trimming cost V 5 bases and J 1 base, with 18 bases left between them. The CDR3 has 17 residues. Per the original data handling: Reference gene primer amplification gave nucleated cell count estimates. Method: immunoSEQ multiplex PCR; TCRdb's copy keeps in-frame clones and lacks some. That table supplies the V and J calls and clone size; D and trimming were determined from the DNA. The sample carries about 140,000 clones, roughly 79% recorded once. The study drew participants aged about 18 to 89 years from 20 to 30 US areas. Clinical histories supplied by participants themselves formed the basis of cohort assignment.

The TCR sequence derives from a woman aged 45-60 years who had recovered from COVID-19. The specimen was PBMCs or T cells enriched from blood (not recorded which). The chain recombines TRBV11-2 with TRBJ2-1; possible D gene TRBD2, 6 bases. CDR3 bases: TGTGCCAGCAGCACCGGGACTTACGAATGGTCCTACAATGAGCAGTTCTTC. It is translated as CASSTGTYEWSYNEQFF.